The 22 T cell receptor beta chains below come from one sample, sequenced in a study of T cells in women clearing cervical HPV infection. Measured with immunoSEQ multiplex PCR; TCRdb has only the in-frame clones, and not every one. The sample's table shows about 30,000 clones. Sequenced: blood buffy coat. These receptors were collected from a woman between 18 and 70 years old with a cervical HPV16 infection that either progressed to CIN3+ or cleared (not recorded which).

As concerns this clone: The read gets to within 3 residues of the CDR3 end, and the germline J gene fills in the rest. V and J are TRBV2 and TRBJ2-7; 7 bases match TRBD1. The V segment lost 2 bases and the J segment 5 bases; nucleotides outside the gene matches: 6. The CDR3 covers 14 residues. The germline V gene encodes CDR1 SNHLY and CDR2 FYNNEI. This chain's CDR3 is CASSESPGGNEQYF. The sequenced part of the CDR3 DNA is TGTGCCAGCAGTGAAAGTCCAGGGGGAAACGAG. The variable domain in full, completed from reference TRBV2 and TRBJ2-7, reads EPEVTQTPSHQVTQMGQEVILRCVPISNHLYFYWYRQILGQKVEFLVSFYNNEISEKSEIFDDQFSVERPDGSNFTLKIRSTKLEDSAMYFCASSESPGGNEQYFGPGTRLTVT.

About this clone: At one boundary the junction diverges from the germline segment, which might be a read error. Sequencing ends 3 residues short of the CDR3 end; the germline J gene provides the rest. V usage is TRBV20-1 and J usage is TRBJ2-3, with TRBD2 matching over 13 bases. The CDR3 contains 17 residues. The V gene's germline CDR1 is DFQATT and CDR2 SNEGSKA (reference sequence). CDR3 loop: CSARAGTSGKHTDTQYF. The sequenced CDR3 bases are TGCAGTGCCAGAGCCGGGACTAGCGGGAAACACACAGATACG.

This clone ranks as medium-sized in terms of frequency. The CDR3 end is not reached by the read, which stops 3 residues before it; the germline J gene fills it in. V usage is TRBV4-2 and J usage is TRBJ2-4; 12 positions match TRBD1. The CDR3 is 18 amino acids. With 1 base clipped from V and 2 bases from J, the junction kept 6 bases outside the gene matches. From germline, CDR1 is LGHNA and CDR2 YNFKEQ. The sequenced CDR3 bases are TGTGCCAGCAGCCAAGGGGACAGGGGGCGCTTCTCCAAAAACATT. Amino acid sequence: CASSQGDRGRFSKNI. The CDR3 in full is CASSQGDRGRFSKNIQYF.

Comment on this clone: The read terminates 3 residues ahead of where the CDR3 ends, so the germline J gene completes it. The chain couples TRBV7-6 to TRBJ1-6; D remains ambiguous. The CDR3 is 14 amino acids. Trimming removed 0 bases from V and 8 bases from J, with 8 bases in between. Germline-derived CDR1 and CDR2 are SGHVS and FNYEAQ. CDR3 region: CASSLAERDSPLHF. CDR3 DNA, as far as it was read: TGTGCCAGCAGCTTAGCCGAGAGGGATTCACCC.

With regard to this clone: The observed sequence ends 3 residues before the CDR3 terminus, with the missing tail filled in from the germline J gene. The chain combines TRBV19 with TRBJ2-2, with D possibly TRBD1 on 6 matching bases. The germline V gene encodes CDR1 LNHDA and CDR2 SQIVND (reference sequence). This CDR3 spans 15 amino acids. V gave up 5 bases and J gave up 1 base, with 11 bases separating them. The part of the CDR3 DNA that was read is TGTGCCAGTAGTCCGGACAGAGTGAACACCGGGGAG. Translated, it gives CASSPDRVNTGE. The CDR3 in full is CASSPDRVNTGELFF.

CDR3 DNA (partial): TGTGCCAGCAATTCGGGACTAGCGGTCAATGAG. Amino acids: CASNSGLAVNE. The CDR3 in its entirety is CASNSGLAVNEQFF. The genes are TRBV27 and TRBJ2-1; the match to TRBD2 covers 11 bases. The sequenced fragment ends 3 residues before the CDR3 boundary, so the rest is inferred from the germline J gene. The germline V gene encodes CDR1 MNHEY and CDR2 SMNVEV (reference sequence). V lost 7 bases, J lost 6 bases, and 5 bases stayed unmatched. The CDR3 is 14 amino acids.

Concerning this clone: The read is 3 residues too short to cover the CDR3 end, so that end is filled in from the germline J gene. J is TRBJ1-3 and V is TRBV20-1; 7 bases agree with TRBD1. The germline V gene encodes CDR1 DFQATT and CDR2 SNEGSKA (reference sequence). The CDR3 has 14 amino acids. V was clipped by 6 bases and J by 3 bases; unmatched bases: 8. CDR3 bases read: TGCAGTGCCACTCAGGGGGTAGATGGAAACACC. It encodes CSATQGVDGNT. Given in full, the CDR3 is CSATQGVDGNTIYF.

Concerning this clone itself: The read falls 3 residues short of the CDR3 end, and the missing part is taken from the germline J gene. The rearrangement links TRBV7-9 to TRBJ1-4; D gene ambiguous. The V end lost 1 base, the J end lost 7 bases, and 13 bases lay between the germline ends. The CDR3 is 15 residues long. Germline assignment: CDR1 SEHNR and CDR2 FQNEAQ (reference sequence). The CDR3 sequence: CASSLDFVKGEKLFF. The part of the CDR3 DNA that was read is TGTGCCAGCAGCTTAGACTTCGTCAAGGGTGAAAAA.

As for this clone: Read sequence stops 3 residues before the CDR3 end, and the germline J gene provides the missing end. This chain connects TRBV7-9 to TRBJ2-5; D perhaps matches TRBD2 (8 bases). Germline V lookup: CDR1 SEHNR, CDR2 FQNEAQ (reference sequence). The CDR3 is 14 amino acids. The sequenced part of the CDR3 DNA is TGTGCCAGCAGCCCGGGAGGGGGCGGAAGAACC. Amino acids: CASSPGGGGRT. The entire CDR3 sequence reads CASSPGGGGRTQYF.

Details on this clone: Coverage ceases 3 residues before the CDR3 finishes, and the germline J gene fills in the end. This rearrangement joins TRBV19 to TRBJ2-4; 7 nucleotides match TRBD1. The CDR3 covers 15 residues. The germline gives CDR1 LNHDA, CDR2 SQIVND (reference sequence). The CDR3 DNA, read in part, is TGTGCCAGTAGTATGTCCCGGGACAGCAACTATGGT. Its protein product is CASSMSRDSNYG. The whole CDR3 region reads CASSMSRDSNYGQYF.

Note on this clone: The sequence runs out 3 residues before the end of the CDR3; the remainder is reconstructed from the germline J gene. J is TRBJ1-5 and V is TRBV20-1; weak D call: TRBD1 (5 bases). The CDR3 has 14 amino acids. Germline CDR1 DFQATT, CDR2 SNEGSKA (reference sequence). V was shortened by 3 bases and J by 4 bases, with 13 bases between the two germline ends. The CDR3: CSARENGGNQPQHF. The sequenced part of the CDR3 DNA is TGCAGTGCTAGGGAGAACGGGGGAAATCAGCCC.

Turning to this clone: The read finishes 3 residues shy of the CDR3 end, and the germline J gene is used to complete it. The chain combines TRBV30 with TRBJ2-3; D may be TRBD2 (5 bases). The CDR3 length is 13 residues. Germline V gives CDR1 GTSNPN, CDR2 SVGIG (reference sequence). The germline V and J ends were trimmed by 1 base and 0 bases, with 5 bases remaining between them. This CDR3 reads CAWSGGSTDTQYF. The DNA read from the CDR3 is TGTGCCTGGAGTGGAGGGAGCACAGATACG.

On this clone itself: Sequencing ends 3 residues short of the CDR3 end; the germline J gene provides the rest. This chain uses TRBV5-1 with TRBJ2-2; a weak D match, TRBD2 (5 bases). The CDR3 extends over 15 amino acids. V was cut by 3 bases and J by 0 bases, with 9 bases left in between. Germline lookup yields CDR1 SGHRS and CDR2 YFSETQ. The covered CDR3 bases are TGCGCCAGCAGCTCCGGACTGGCGAACACCGGGGAG. Residues: CASSSGLANTGE. The full CDR3 protein is CASSSGLANTGELFF.

With regard to this clone: The missing CDR3 end, 3 residues past where the read stops, is filled in from the germline J gene. This chain uses TRBV29-1 with TRBJ2-7; D gene uncertain. With 4 bases removed from V and 6 bases from J, the gap between germline ends came to 13 bases. This CDR3 region has 12 residues. CDR1 and CDR2 (germline): SQVTM, ANQGSEA. The CDR3 protein is CSVGPSSGEQYF. The CDR3 DNA, read in part, is TGCAGCGTTGGACCCTCCTCGGGCGAG.

Notes on this clone: The CDR3 end is not reached by the read, which stops 3 residues before it; the germline J gene fills it in. The chain carries TRBV20-1 and TRBJ2-7, with TRBD1 as a possible D gene (5 bases). Between the trimmed V and J ends, which lost 6 bases and 2 bases, there was a span of 14 bases. This CDR3 has 13 amino acids. Germline lookup yields CDR1 DFQATT and CDR2 SNEGSKA (reference sequence). CDR3 amino acids: CSAQGVGTYEQYF. The covered CDR3 bases are TGCAGTGCCCAAGGGGTAGGAACCTACGAG.

As for this clone: The observed sequence ends 3 residues before the CDR3 terminus, with the missing tail filled in from the germline J gene. This chain links TRBV18 with TRBJ1-2, with unresolved D. Germline-derived CDR1 and CDR2 are KGHSH and LQKENI. The length of the CDR3 is 15 residues. CDR3 region: CASSPLSDDYNDYTF. CDR3 DNA (partial): TGTGCCAGCTCACCACTTAGCGACGACTACAATGAC.

To note about this clone: The read terminates 3 residues ahead of where the CDR3 ends, so the germline J gene completes it. The chain employs TRBV5-1 and TRBJ1-1; 7 bases agree with TRBD1. V shed 1 base, J shed 1 base, and the junction held 10 bases outside the gene matches. Germline CDR1 reads SGHRS; CDR2 reads YFSETQ. There are 17 residues in the CDR3. The CDR3 loop reads CASSLRPKGTANTEAFF. The covered CDR3 bases are TGCGCCAGCAGCTTGCGACCGAAAGGGACAGCGAACACTGAA.

Note on this clone: The CDR3 is cut off 3 residues early in the read; its end comes from the germline J gene. The chain has TRBV7-9 and TRBJ1-2, with unresolved D. The CDR3 spans 12 residues. Per the germline V gene, CDR1 is SEHNR and CDR2 is FQNEAQ (reference sequence). The CDR3: CASSLRSYDYTF. The CDR3 DNA, read in part, is TGTGCCAGCAGCCTACGTTCCTACGAC.

With regard to this clone: From the germline J gene comes the end of the CDR3, since the read stops 3 residues before it. The V and J genes are TRBV12-5 and TRBJ2-7, with D maybe TRBD1 (5 bases). The CDR3 consists of 14 residues. Per germline, CDR1 LGHNT and CDR2 FRNRAP. The V end lost 5 bases, the J end lost 3 bases, and 14 bases lay between the germline ends. The CDR3 region is CASGPDLRVYEQYF. CDR3 DNA (partial): TGTGCTAGTGGTCCGGACCTCAGGGTCTACGAG.

With respect to this clone: The CDR3 end falls 3 residues outside the read, so it is completed with the germline J gene. The chain links TRBV4-2 to TRBJ1-4; TRBD1 matches at 7 bases. Germline V gene lookup returns CDR1 LGHNA and CDR2 YNFKEQ. Trimming took 0 bases from V and 5 from J; bases not matched to a gene: 6. The CDR3 is 16 residues long. The DNA read from the CDR3 is TGTGCCAGCAGCCAAGACGGCAGCAGGGGGAATGAAAAA. This encodes CASSQDGSRGNEK. The full CDR3 is CASSQDGSRGNEKLFF.

Points on this clone: The read gets to within 3 residues of the CDR3 end, and the germline J gene fills in the rest. V is TRBV5-1 and J is TRBJ2-7; TRBD2 is a possible D gene (7 bases). CDR1 and CDR2 (germline): SGHRS, YFSETQ. V lost 2 bases and J 5 bases, leaving 8 bases between the germline ends. The CDR3 is made up of 12 amino acids. Partial CDR3 DNA: TGCGCCAGCAGCTTAGGGGGGGACGAG. Protein sequence: CASSLGGDE. The entire CDR3 sequence reads CASSLGGDEQYF.

Concerning this clone itself: The read is 3 residues too short to cover the CDR3 end, so that end is filled in from the germline J gene. The chain employs TRBV7-8 and TRBJ2-5; 7 bases are a match to TRBD1. The CDR3 extends over 16 amino acids. The junction had 8 bases not matched to a gene; V was cut back by 1 base and J by 3 bases. CDR1 and CDR2 from the germline V gene are SGHVS and FQNEAQ. The part of the CDR3 DNA that was read is TGTGCCAGCAGCTTAGGCCGACAGGGCGGCAAAGAGACC. Protein: CASSLGRQGGKET. The full CDR3 protein is CASSLGRQGGKETQYF. The whole variable domain, filled in from reference TRBV7-8 and TRBJ2-5, reads GAGVSQSPRYKVAKRGQDVALRCDPISGHVSLFWYQQALGQGPEFLTYFQNEAQLDKSGLPSDRFFAERPEGSVSTLKIQRTQQEDSAVYLCASSLGRQGGKETQYFGPGTRLLVL.